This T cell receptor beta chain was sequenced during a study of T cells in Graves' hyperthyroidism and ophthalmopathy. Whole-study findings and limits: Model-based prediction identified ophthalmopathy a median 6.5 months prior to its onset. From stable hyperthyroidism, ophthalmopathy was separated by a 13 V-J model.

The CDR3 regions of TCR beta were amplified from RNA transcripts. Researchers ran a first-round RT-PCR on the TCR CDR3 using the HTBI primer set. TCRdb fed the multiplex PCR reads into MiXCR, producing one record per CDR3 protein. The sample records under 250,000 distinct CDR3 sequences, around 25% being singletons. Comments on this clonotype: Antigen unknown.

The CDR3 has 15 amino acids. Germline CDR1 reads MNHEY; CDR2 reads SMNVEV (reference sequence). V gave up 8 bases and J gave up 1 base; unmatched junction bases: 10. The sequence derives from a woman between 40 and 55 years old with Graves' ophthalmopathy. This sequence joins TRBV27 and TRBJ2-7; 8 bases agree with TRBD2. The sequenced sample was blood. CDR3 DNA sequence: TGTGCCAGCTCTTTAACAACTAGCGGTTCCTACGAGCAGTACTTC. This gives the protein CASSLTTSGSYEQYF.